The text below deals with one TCR beta chain. The sample comes from a study of blood T cell repertoires in COVID-19. As for the study in general: The United States, Italy and Spain provided the acute and convalescent COVID-19 samples.

The repertoire was sequenced with immunoSEQ multiplex PCR; TCRdb's copy has only in-frame clones and lacks some. Of over 150,000 clones listed, 87% are singletons. The length of the CDR3 is 13 residues. Germline values: CDR1 KGHDR, CDR2 SFDVKD. Trimming pared 3 bases from V and 5 bases from J, leaving 7 bases between. This chain connects TRBV24-1 to TRBJ1-5; D gene ambiguous. Sequencing input: peripheral blood. The receptor's source is a woman between 18 and 29 years old who had recovered from COVID-19. The CDR3 nucleotides read TGTGCCACCAGTGATAGCGGTGATCAGCCCCAGCATTTT. Translated, it gives CATSDSGDQPQHF.